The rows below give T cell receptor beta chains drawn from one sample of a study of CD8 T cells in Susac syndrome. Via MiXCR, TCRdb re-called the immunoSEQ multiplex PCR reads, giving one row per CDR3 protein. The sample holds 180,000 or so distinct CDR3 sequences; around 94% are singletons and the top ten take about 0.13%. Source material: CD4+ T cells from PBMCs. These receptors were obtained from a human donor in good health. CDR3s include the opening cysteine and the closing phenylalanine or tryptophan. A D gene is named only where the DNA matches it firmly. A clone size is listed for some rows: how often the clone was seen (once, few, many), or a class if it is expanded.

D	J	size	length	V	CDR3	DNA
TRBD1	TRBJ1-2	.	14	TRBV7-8	CASSLGTGNYGYTF	TGTGCCAGCAGCTTAGGGACAGGGAACTATGGCTACACCTTC
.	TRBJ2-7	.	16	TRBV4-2	CASSQDLGTAFYEQYF	TGTGCCAGCAGCCAAGATCTCGGGACGGCCTTCTACGAGCAGTACTTC
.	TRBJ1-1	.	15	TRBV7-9	CASSSMRVSNTEAFF	TGTGCCAGCAGCTCTATGAGGGTCAGTAACACTGAAGCTTTCTTT
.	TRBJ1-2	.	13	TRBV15	CATSRAGYYGYTF	TGTGCCACCAGCAGAGCGGGATACTATGGCTACACCTTC
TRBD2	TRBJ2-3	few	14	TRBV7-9	CASSLAGGTDTQYF	TGTGCCAGCAGTTTAGCGGGGGGCACAGATACGCAGTATTTT
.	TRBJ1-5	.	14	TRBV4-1	CASSHLNSNQPQHF	TGCGCCAGCAGCCACCTAAATAGCAATCAGCCCCAGCATTTT
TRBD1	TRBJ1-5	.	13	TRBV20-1	CSALGDRNQPQHF	TGCAGTGCTTTAGGGGACAGGAATCAGCCCCAGCATTTT
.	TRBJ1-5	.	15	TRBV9	CASSRDSGGNQPQHF	TGTGCCAGCAGCCGGGACTCAGGGGGCAATCAGCCCCAGCATTTT
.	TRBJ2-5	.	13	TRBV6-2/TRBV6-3	CASSYTNKGAQYF	TGTGCCAGCAGTTACACCAACAAGGGGGCCCAGTACTTC
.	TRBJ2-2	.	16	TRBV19	CASSMGGVTNTGELFF	TGTGCCAGTAGTATGGGCGGGGTGACGAACACCGGGGAGCTGTTTTTT
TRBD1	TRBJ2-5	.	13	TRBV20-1	CSARDPGGETQYF	TGCAGTGCTAGGGACCCAGGGGGAGAGACCCAGTACTTC
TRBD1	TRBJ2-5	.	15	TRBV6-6	CASSTGTGYGETQYF	TGTGCCAGCAGCACCGGGACAGGGTACGGGGAGACCCAGTACTTC
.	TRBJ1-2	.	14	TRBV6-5	CASKKPGTQYGYTF	TGTGCCAGCAAGAAACCCGGGACTCAGTATGGCTACACCTTC
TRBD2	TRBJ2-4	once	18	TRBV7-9	CASSRRLAGATNQNIQYF	TGTGCCAGCAGCCGACGACTAGCGGGGGCCACAAATCAAAACATTCAGTACTTC
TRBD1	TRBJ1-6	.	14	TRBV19	CASSIQGANSPLHF	TGTGCCAGTAGTATCCAGGGGGCGAATTCACCCCTCCACTTT
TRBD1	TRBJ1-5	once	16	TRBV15	CATSRDRQGPDQPQHF	TGTGCCACCAGCAGAGATAGACAGGGGCCCGATCAGCCCCAGCATTTT
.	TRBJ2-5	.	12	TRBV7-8	CASSGYSETQYF	TGTGCCAGTTCAGGGTACTCAGAGACCCAGTACTTC
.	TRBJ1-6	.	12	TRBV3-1	CASSRREGALHF	TGTGCCAGCAGCCGCAGGGAGGGGGCCCTCCACTTT
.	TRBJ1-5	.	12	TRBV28	CASSLERQPQHF	TGTGCCAGCAGTTTAGAGCGTCAGCCCCAGCATTTT
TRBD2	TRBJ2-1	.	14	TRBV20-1	CSGGSQRGTNEQFF	TGCAGCGGGGGAAGCCAGCGGGGGACTAATGAGCAGTTCTTC